This TCR beta chain emerged from a study of identical twins (dated by TCRdb to 2016 to 2017). Background for the entire study: To test whether fetal clonotypes persist, this study deep-sequenced TCR alpha and beta repertoires from monozygotic twins, from unrelated adults of various ages, and from cord blood. Replicate twin experiments were performed at different times using different library preparation protocols to rule out contamination.

Every donor in the study was a healthy Caucasian. Three pairs of female monozygotic twins, all aged about 18 to 30 years, made up the twin cohort. Peripheral blood mononuclear cells were used as the source from which RNA for TCR libraries was isolated. The method behind the library was 5' RACE. The sequencer was an Illumina HiSeq 2000. A universal primer binding site was added through template switching, and the final cDNA carried a unique molecular identifier so that TCR cDNA molecules could be counted accurately. Specific primers in the conserved constant-segment region were used to synthesize first-strand cDNA for TCR alpha and beta chains. Each cDNA library was double barcoded, with a SMART-Mk sample barcode plus Illumina barcodes, to control for contamination. TruSeq adapter sequences, together with Illumina sample barcodes, were added in two successive PCR steps. The Illumina HiSeq platform was used with custom primers to sequence TCR alpha and beta cDNA libraries. From the authors' description of their analysis: MiGEC was used to process raw reads and extract unique molecular identifiers, and MiXCR was used to find CDR3 positions. Recombination models were inferred per individual with the repgenHMM and IGoR tools using an EM algorithm. The analysis of shared clonotypes was done with the tcR package in R, with sharing normalized by the product of cloneset sizes. To study raw recombination free of thymic and clonal selection effects, out-of-frame nonproductive sequences were analyzed. TCRdb itself trimmed the public reads at Q25 with fastp, ran MiXCR and retained productive beta chains. Here each entry gathers all rows of one CDR3 protein and keeps the most common genes and DNA. In this record, the V and J calls reflect TCRdb's handling and not the investigators' own analysis. The sample contains over 600,000 distinct CDR3 sequences, 20% to 25% of them found a single time. The top ten constitute 4% to 5.5% of the sample.

What the study reported, not specific to this receptor: Conclusions relied on cross-sectional statistical analysis, since the same donors could not be followed over many years. In monozygotic twins, recombination models systematically underestimated out-of-frame TCR alpha sharing, but the models matched the sharing seen between unrelated individuals. The excess sharing between twins in beta out-of-frame sequences was weaker because fewer shared sequences reduced the signal-to-noise ratio. Abundant cord blood beta clonotypes carried fewer insertions; young adult naive repertoires showed a weaker similar trend, while memory repertoires showed none. Compared with coincidental sharing between unrelated individuals, an excess of low generation-probability sequences was observed among out-of-frame TCR alpha sequences shared between twins. Zero-insertion analyses could be partly confounded by invariant T cells such as MAIT and iNKT, although diverse VJ usage argued against such confounding for most clonotypes.

Trimming costs V 2 bases and J 5 bases, and their ends lie 19 bases apart. Sequences KGHSH (CDR1) and LQKENI (CDR2) are obtained from the germline V gene. The CDR3 spans 17 residues, from the cysteine through the phenylalanine. The kept DNA is CDR3 alone, 51 bases in frame from the first base. On this clonotype itself: The specificity of this receptor is unknown. No qualities accompany the bases; no much larger clone lies one base away.

This sample also belongs to another study, concerning T cells expressing NK-cell markers. As the second study states: TCR beta-chain repertoires were profiled in sorted CD3+CD56+NKG2C+, CD3+CD56+NKG2C- and CD3+CD56-NKG2C+ T-cell subsets from several donors. Of the eight sequenced donors, seven were found to be HCMV-seropositive and one was found to be HCMV-seronegative. To restrict sorting to alphabetaTCR-expressing T cells, an anti-gammadeltaTCR antibody was added in several experiments. In over 5 donors, the dominant CD3+CD56+NKG2C+ clonotypes were among the top 10 CD8+ clonotypes and accounted for about 1.0-7.5% of CD8+ T cells. Those dominant clonotypes were again the most abundant among CD3+CD56-NKG2C+ cells in several donors, at roughly 28.3-65%. It remained unclear whether the expanded NKG2C-expressing T cell clones were specific for HCMV antigens. All eight donors whose samples were sequenced were randomly selected healthy volunteers, three of them men and five women. To determine HCMV serostatus, a commercial ELISA kit was used to detect HCMV-specific IgG in serum. For 5 or 6 donors, unsorted PBMC were also used to sequence bulk peripheral blood T-cell repertoires. Reads were demultiplexed and grouped by UMI with MIGEC, and clonotypes were assembled and quantified with MiTCR. To exclude erroneous sequences, any TCR cDNA sequence not supported by at least two reads was discarded. The tcR package was used for downstream repertoire analysis, with clonotypes matched between fractions based on CDR3 nucleotide sequence plus V segment. VDJmatch was used to annotate antigen specificity against VDJdb, with one amino acid substitution in CDR3 allowed.

The rearrangement combines TRBV18 with TRBJ2-4; no D segment can be confidently identified. The sequence derives from a woman aged 18-35 years in good health. Source material: PBMCs. The CDR3 protein is CASSPYWSALPENIQYF. The DNA reads TGTGCCAGCTCACCATATTGGTCGGCCCTCCCCGAAAACATTCAGTACTTC.